Listed here is a single T cell receptor (beta chain). Using immunoSEQ multiplex PCR, the repertoire was profiled, and TCRdb retains in-frame clones only, with some absent. The data contain under 80,000 clones, about nine tenths of them seen just once; the ten biggest clones take up about 4%. Germline V gives CDR1 SNHLY, CDR2 FYNNEI. The V end lost 1 base, the J end lost 1 base, and 13 bases lay between the germline ends. CDR3 length equals 16 residues. The data stem from a study of OX40 agonist ivuxolimab in advanced cancers. The sequence came from an adult with an advanced solid tumor such as melanoma, head and neck, liver or kidney cancer. The rearrangement uses TRBV2 and TRBJ1-1; D remains unclear. The sample was CD4+ or CD8+ T cells sorted from blood, taken in a trial of the OX40 agonist ivuxolimab. CDR3 amino acids: CASSEGTQGRNTEAFF. The CDR3 DNA reads TGTGCCAGCAGTGAAGGGACTCAAGGCAGGAACACTGAAGCTTTCTTT.